A single TCR beta chain is shown here with its context. CDR3 length equals 15 residues. CDR1 and CDR2 (germline): SNHLY, FYNNEI. The V gene lost 5 bases and the J gene lost 6 bases, with 19 bases spanning the gap. This specimen belongs to a study of control samples from healthy donors and cancer patients. Data came from immunoSEQ multiplex PCR; TCRdb stores just in-frame clones and leaves some out. The table lists 100,000 to 150,000 clones, around nine tenths of them singletons. V gene TRBV2 combines with J gene TRBJ1-2, with unresolved D. Sequenced material: blood. The receptor's source is a man between 18 and 29 years old in good health. CDR3 region: CASSRVGAGVDGYTF. DNA for the CDR3: TGTGCCAGCAGTCGCGTGGGCGCGGGAGTCGATGGCTACACCTTC.